These 31 T cell receptor beta chains originate from one sample sequenced in a study of T cell repertoires in cytomegalovirus infection. These receptors' targets are unknown. TCRdb re-analysed the reads in MiXCR, keeping a single row per CDR3 protein. The sample holds some 500,000 distinct CDR3 sequences, roughly a third seen once. Source: cultured PBMCs, taken from culture after CMV antigen stimulation. The receptor source for this set is a human donor in good health (CMV status not recorded). Some clones in this sample may be carry-over from other donors' samples.

The chain employs TRBV28 and TRBJ2-5; TRBD2 agrees at 7 bases. CDR3 size: 13 residues. Trimming at V came to 7 bases and at J to 5 bases, leaving 7 bases not matched to a gene. In germline, CDR1 is MDHEN, CDR2 SYDVKM. The CDR3 protein is CASISPSGETQYF. In nucleotides, the CDR3 is TGTGCCAGCATCAGTCCTAGCGGTGAGACCCAGTACTTC.

The V call is TRBV12-3 or TRBV12-4, the J call TRBJ1-1; D is ambiguous. The CDR3 consists of 12 residues. V lost 6 bases, J lost 7 bases, and 12 bases lay in between. The CDR3 region has the DNA TGTGCCAGCAGCCAAGGACGGTATGAAGCTTTCTTT. This translates into CASSQGRYEAFF.

The chain combines TRBV19 with TRBJ1-5, with 9 nucleotides matching TRBD1. CDR1 and CDR2 (germline): LNHDA, SQIVND (reference sequence). CDR3 length: 17 amino acids. V lost 10 bases to trimming and J lost 2 bases; unmatched junction nucleotides: 15. The CDR3 region is CATSLGQGKAGNQPQHF. The CDR3 coding sequence is TGTGCCACCAGTTTGGGACAGGGTAAGGCCGGCAATCAGCCCCAGCATTTT. Filled out from reference TRBV19 and TRBJ1-5, the complete variable domain reads DGGITQSPKYLFRKEGQNVTLSCEQNLNHDAMYWYRQDPGQGLRLIYYSQIVNDFQKGDIAEGYSVSREKKESFPLTVTSAQKNPTAFYLCATSLGQGKAGNQPQHFGDGTRLSIL.

The sample holds many counts of this clonotype. The chain carries TRBV10-3 and TRBJ1-2; 7 bases are shared with TRBD1. V dropped 5 bases and J dropped 6; count of bases not matched to a gene: 3. The germline CDR1 and CDR2 sequences are ENHRY and SYGVKD. This CDR3 contains 12 residues. The CDR3: CAISPGTDGYTF. CDR3 nucleotides: TGTGCCATCAGTCCCGGGACAGATGGCTACACCTTC.

This chain joins TRBV19 and TRBJ1-3, with TRBD1 as a possible D gene (5 bases). Deletions cut 3 bases from V and 1 base from J, with 19 bases between. The CDR3 is made up of 18 amino acids. Germline V CDR1 and CDR2: LNHDA, SQIVND (reference sequence). The CDR3 region has the DNA TGTGCCAGTAGTATGTTGGTTTCGACCGGGACGTCTGGAAACACCATATATTTT. Protein: CASSMLVSTGTSGNTIYF.

V usage is TRBV29-1 and J usage is TRBJ2-4; 11 bases match TRBD2. The germline V gene encodes CDR1 SQVTM and CDR2 ANQGSEA. This CDR3 is 17 amino acids long. V gave up 1 base and J gave up 7 bases; unmatched junction bases: 12. The CDR3 DNA reads TGCAGCGTTGAAGTGGGTAGCGGGAGGGCCGGGGGGAACATTCAGTACTTC. Its protein is CSVEVGSGRAGGNIQYF.

This clonotype has more than one count but fewer than ten. CDR3 protein: CASSVGLRDTGELFF. The CDR3 bases are TGTGCCAGCAGCGTAGGTTTGCGGGACACCGGGGAGCTGTTTTTT. This chain joins TRBV9 and TRBJ2-2; maybe TRBD2 (5 bases). CDR1 and CDR2 from the germline V gene are SGDLS and YYNGEE. The CDR3 covers 15 residues. With 0 bases removed from V and 3 bases from J, the gap between germline ends came to 9 bases. Full variable domain (remainder filled in from reference TRBV9 and TRBJ2-2): DSGVTQTPKHLITATGQRVTLRCSPRSGDLSVYWYQQSLDQGLQFLIQYYNGEERAKGNILERFSAQQFPDLHSELNLSSLELGDSALYFCASSVGLRDTGELFFGEGSRLTVL.

This chain joins TRBV3-1 and TRBJ2-3; 11 bases agree with TRBD2. The CDR3 runs to 16 residues. The junction had 8 bases not matched to a gene; V was cut back by 4 bases and J by 5 bases. Germline CDR1 is LGHDT and CDR2 is YNNKEL (reference sequence). CDR3 DNA sequence: TGTGCCAGCAGCCCGTCCCTAGCGGGAGGCCGAGATACGCAGTATTTT. Translation gives CASSPSLAGGRDTQYF.

The CDR3 protein is CASSVPGARNYEQYV. DNA for the CDR3: TGTGCCAGCAGTGTCCCGGGGGCGCGAAACTACGAGCAGTACGTC. V usage is TRBV2 and J usage is TRBJ2-7; perhaps D is TRBD1 or TRBD2 (6 bases each). The CDR3 loop spans 15 amino acids. The V and J ends lost 4 bases and 3 bases respectively, with 16 bases between them. CDR1 and CDR2 from the germline V gene are SNHLY and FYNNEI.

The gene calls are TRBV20-1 and TRBJ2-3; D call uncertain. V shed 3 bases and J shed 0 bases, with 7 bases lying between them. In germline, CDR1 is DFQATT, CDR2 SNEGSKA (reference sequence). The CDR3 totals 13 residues. Written as DNA, the CDR3 is TGCAGTGCTAGGGGATTTAGCACAGATACGCAGTATTTT. Protein: CSARGFSTDTQYF.

The V gene is TRBV20-1, the J gene TRBJ2-7; D is possibly TRBD1 or TRBD2 (5 bases each). Germline values: CDR1 DFQATT, CDR2 SNEGSKA (reference sequence). The CDR3 loop spans 15 amino acids. With 5 bases removed from V and 1 base from J, the gap between germline ends came to 18 bases. CDR3 region: CSAESGGVPSYEQYF. In nucleotides, the CDR3 is TGCAGTGCTGAGTCTGGGGGAGTTCCGTCCTACGAGCAGTACTTC.

There are many counts of this clonotype. The V call is TRBV2, the J call TRBJ2-3; D is unresolved. Germline V gives CDR1 SNHLY, CDR2 FYNNEI. CDR3 length: 11 residues. With 8 bases removed from V and 2 bases from J, the gap between germline ends came to 5 bases. CDR3 sequence: CASRSTDTQYF. As DNA, the CDR3 is TGTGCCAGCCGTTCCACAGATACGCAGTATTTT.

This clonotype showed up just a few times. The chain couples TRBV6-1 to TRBJ1-2, with 10 bases that match TRBD1. CDR3 size: 15 residues. The germline V gene has CDR1 MNHNS and CDR2 SASEGT. Trimming cost V 5 bases and J 4 bases; bases outside gene matches: 7. The CDR3 nucleotides read TGTGCCAGCAGTTCTGGGACAGGGGCCGGCTATGGCTACACCTTC. As protein: CASSSGTGAGYGYTF.

The V gene is TRBV24-1, the J gene TRBJ2-2, with TRBD2 as a possible D gene (6 bases). Germline values: CDR1 KGHDR, CDR2 SFDVKD. V was cut by 6 bases and J by 3 bases, with 7 bases left in between. This CDR3 is 13 amino acids long. CDR3 residues: CATSPGDTGELFF. The CDR3 coding sequence is TGTGCCACCAGTCCGGGGGACACCGGGGAGCTGTTTTTT.

This sequence joins TRBV10-3 and TRBJ1-2; 11 bases fit TRBD1. From germline, CDR1 is ENHRY and CDR2 SYGVKD. Trimming removed 4 bases from V and 4 bases from J; junction bases left unmatched: 5. The length of the CDR3 is 15 residues. The CDR3 coding sequence is TGTGCCATCAGTGGTGGACAGGGGGCTGCCTATGGCTACACCTTC. This translates into CAISGGQGAAYGYTF.

This clonotype was picked up a small number of times. V is TRBV12-5 and J is TRBJ2-1, with 10 bases fitting TRBD2. Germline V lookup: CDR1 LGHNT, CDR2 FRNRAP. The J segment lost 5 bases and the V segment lost 1 base, leaving 8 bases of the junction unmatched. The CDR3 extends over 17 amino acids. The CDR3 DNA follows: TGTGCTAGTGGTTTGGCCTTAGCGGGAGGCCCCAACAATGAGCAGTTCTTC. Translating gives CASGLALAGGPNNEQFF.

The table lists this clonotype with many counts. The rearrangement links TRBV7-9 to TRBJ2-7; 8 nucleotides line up with TRBD1. CDR3 length: 14 amino acids. CDR1 and CDR2 (germline): SEHNR, FQNEAQ (reference sequence). The ends lost 4 bases at V and 3 bases at J; junction bases unmatched: 5. CDR3 sequence: CASSSRTGYYEQYF. The CDR3 DNA is TGTGCCAGCAGCTCTCGGACAGGGTACTACGAGCAGTACTTC.

The chain links TRBV7-8 to TRBJ2-1; D is possibly TRBD2 (5 bases). Germline CDR1 and CDR2: SGHVS and FQNEAQ. Trimming shortened V by 5 bases and J by 1 base, and 12 bases separated the two germline ends. This CDR3 has 15 residues. Here the CDR3 reads CASSPKRLSYNEQFF. As DNA, the CDR3 is TGTGCCAGCAGCCCTAAGCGGTTATCCTACAATGAGCAGTTCTTC.

This chain joins TRBV7-2 and TRBJ2-1; 8 bases are shared with TRBD2. The ends lost 5 bases at V and 5 bases at J; junction bases unmatched: 8. The germline V gene has CDR1 SGHTA and CDR2 FQGNSA. The CDR3 runs 15 residues. The CDR3 is CASSRLGTSNNEQFF. As DNA, the CDR3 is TGTGCCAGCAGCCGGCTCGGGACTAGTAACAATGAGCAGTTCTTC. The full variable domain, with the rest looked up from reference TRBV7-2 and TRBJ2-1, is GAGVSQSPSNKVTEKGKDVELRCDPISGHTALYWYRQSLGQGLEFLIYFQGNSAPDKSGLPSDRFSAERTGGSVSTLTIQRTQQEDSAVYLCASSRLGTSNNEQFFGPGTRLTVL.

This clonotype occurred many times. The chain couples TRBV7-2 to TRBJ2-7; 7 bases agree with TRBD1. The J segment lost 3 bases and the V segment lost 3 bases, leaving 2 bases of the junction unmatched. This CDR3 has 13 amino acids. Germline V lookup: CDR1 SGHTA, CDR2 FQGNSA. As DNA, the CDR3 is TGTGCCAGCAGCTTGGGACAGTACTACGAGCAGTACGTC. This encodes CASSLGQYYEQYV.

This chain uses TRBV19 with TRBJ2-1; 14 nucleotides agree with TRBD2. Per the germline V gene, CDR1 is LNHDA and CDR2 is SQIVND (reference sequence). Unmatched junction bases numbered 4, after V lost 6 bases and J lost 6 bases. The CDR3 has 15 residues. Here the CDR3 DNA reads TGTGCCAGTAGGTCCGGGACTAGCGGGGGCAATGAGCAGTTCTTC. Protein: CASRSGTSGGNEQFF.

The chain employs TRBV6-5 and TRBJ2-3; tentative D call: TRBD2 (7 bases). Looked up from germline, CDR1 is MNHEY and CDR2 is SVGAGI. The CDR3 has 17 residues. Deletions cut 7 bases from V and 0 bases from J, with 20 bases between. CDR3 loop: CASTTLGGRGSTDTQYF. CDR3 coding DNA: TGTGCCAGCACCACCCTGGGGGGGCGGGGTAGCACAGATACGCAGTATTTT.

V and J are TRBV19 and TRBJ1-2; 9 bases align to TRBD1. Germline V gene lookup returns CDR1 LNHDA and CDR2 SQIVND (reference sequence). V lost 8 bases to trimming and J lost 4 bases; unmatched junction nucleotides: 8. The CDR3 spans 14 residues. CDR3: CASAGTGFLYGYTF. The CDR3 bases are TGTGCCAGTGCCGGGACAGGGTTTCTCTATGGCTACACCTTC.

The chain employs TRBV3-1 and TRBJ2-6; TRBD1 matches at 9 bases. This CDR3 has 16 residues. V trimming: 5 bases; J trimming: 2 bases; junction bases outside the gene matches: 4. CDR1 is LGHDT, CDR2 YNNKEL, per germline (reference sequence). The DNA of the CDR3 is TGTGCCAGCAGCTTAACAGGGGGCGCTGGGGCCAACGTCCTGACTTTC. It yields the protein CASSLTGGAGANVLTF.

The chain joins TRBV2 to TRBJ1-2, with unresolved D. The germline gives CDR1 SNHLY, CDR2 FYNNEI. This CDR3 is built from 14 residues. Trimming left V 4 bases short and J 3 bases short, with 12 bases between. CDR3 coding DNA: TGTGCCAGCAGTGTAAGGGTTGGGGACTATGGCTACACCTTC. Protein sequence: CASSVRVGDYGYTF.

This rearrangement joins TRBV29-1 to TRBJ2-2, with 7 bases identical to TRBD1. Germline V gives CDR1 SQVTM, CDR2 ANQGSEA. V shed 4 bases and J 7 bases; nucleotides not matched to a gene: 6. The CDR3 has 13 residues. The CDR3 spells CSVAWTGNGELFF. Here the CDR3 DNA reads TGCAGCGTTGCGTGGACAGGAAACGGGGAGCTGTTTTTT.

The rearrangement joins TRBV6-1 to TRBJ2-1; tentatively, D is TRBD2 (5 bases). V lost 2 bases and J 2 bases, leaving 13 bases between the germline ends. The CDR3 runs to 16 residues. The V gene's germline CDR1 is MNHNS and CDR2 SASEGT. In DNA, the CDR3 is TGTGCCAGCAGTGAACCCTCGGGGTTAACCTACAATGAGCAGTTCTTC. It codes for CASSEPSGLTYNEQFF.

This chain links TRBV6-6 with TRBJ1-1; D gene uncertain. The V gene lost 5 bases and the J gene lost 5 bases, with 9 bases spanning the gap. The CDR3 runs to 12 residues. The germline V gene encodes CDR1 MNHNY and CDR2 SVGAGI (reference sequence). The CDR3, as DNA: TGTGCCAGCAGTCCTTCGGGAACTGAAGCTTTCTTT. Translated, it gives CASSPSGTEAFF.

This clonotype occurred a few times. The chain employs TRBV9 and TRBJ2-1; D not certain. The CDR3 covers 17 residues. V lost 4 bases and J lost 4, with 21 bases in between. Germline loops: CDR1 SGDLS, CDR2 YYNGEE. CDR3 region: CASSPSVPAPFYNEQFF. The CDR3 bases are TGTGCCAGCAGCCCATCAGTCCCAGCGCCTTTTTACAATGAGCAGTTCTTC.

This chain links TRBV7-3 with TRBJ2-3; possibly TRBD1 or TRBD2 for D (5 bases each). This CDR3 is 14 amino acids long. Germline-derived CDR1 and CDR2 are SGHTA and FQGTGA. V lost 5 bases and J lost 8, with 17 bases in between. DNA of the CDR3: TGTGCCAGCAGCCCACAATCAGGGAGAGGTACGCAGTATTTT. It is translated as CASSPQSGRGTQYF.

This clonotype was seen more than once but under ten times. The rearrangement links TRBV7-2 to TRBJ2-7; D ambiguous. This CDR3 is built from 15 residues. Trimming removed 1 base at V and 1 base at J, with 11 bases between. Looked up from germline, CDR1 is SGHTA and CDR2 is FQGNSA. DNA for the CDR3: TGTGCCAGCAGCTTAGTTAGGCTGGGGTCCTACGAGCAGTACTTC. Translated, it gives CASSLVRLGSYEQYF. Drawing the rest from reference TRBV7-2 and TRBJ2-7, the complete variable domain is GAGVSQSPSNKVTEKGKDVELRCDPISGHTALYWYRQSLGQGLEFLIYFQGNSAPDKSGLPSDRFSAERTGGSVSTLTIQRTQQEDSAVYLCASSLVRLGSYEQYFGPGTRLTVT.